This T cell receptor beta chain was retrieved from a study of blood T cell repertoires in COVID-19. The cohort comprised adults aged about 18 to 90 years residing in around 25 US areas. Cohort 3 recovered donors had two negative PCRs, clearance, or symptom resolution. The CDR3 is 16 amino acids. The V gene end was trimmed by 1 base and the J gene end by 1 base; junction bases not matched to a gene: 6. Germline CDR1 LGHNA, CDR2 YNFKEQ. The data were produced by immunoSEQ multiplex PCR, yet TCRdb's version contains in-frame clones alone and is incomplete. Of about 380,000 clones listed, about 88% are singletons.

The source is a woman in her late teens or twenties who had recovered from COVID-19. The specimen sequenced was PBMCs or T cells enriched from blood (not recorded which). This chain links TRBV4-2 with TRBJ1-1; the match to TRBD1 covers 7 bases. Here the CDR3 DNA reads TGTGCCAGCAGCCAAGTACAGGGGAAAACGAACACTGAAGCTTTCTTT. It is translated as CASSQVQGKTNTEAFF.